The rows below give T cell receptor beta chains drawn from one sample of a study of blood T cell repertoires in COVID-19. Sequenced by immunoSEQ multiplex PCR; TCRdb stores in-frame clones only, minus some. The sample has about 96,000 clones, about 90% seen once. The sequenced sample consisted of peripheral blood. The receptors shown here come from a human donor with COVID-19, enrolled during active disease. The donor label of this sample is uncertain. Both conserved end residues are part of each CDR3. D genes are given only for firm matches. Not every row has a clone size; where given, it reads once, few, many or a size class.

abundance,v_gene,d_gene,j_gene,CDR3aa,CDR3nt
.,TRBV5-6,TRBD1,TRBJ1-4,CASTVQTGTGGEKLFF,TGTGCCAGCACCGTTCAGACCGGGACAGGGGGTGAAAAACTGTTTTTT
.,TRBV7-3,.,TRBJ1-1,CASSSTDMNTEAFF,TGTGCCAGCAGCTCCACAGATATGAACACTGAAGCTTTCTTT
.,TRBV5-1,.,TRBJ1-2,CASSLAGGPAWDGYTF,TGCGCCAGCAGCTTGGCGGGGGGGCCAGCTTGGGATGGCTACACCTTC
.,TRBV6-2/TRBV6-3,.,TRBJ2-3,CASSPMGGTGTDTQYF,TGTGCCAGCAGCCCTATGGGCGGCACGGGGACAGATACGCAGTATTTT
once,TRBV2,.,TRBJ1-6,CASSQSTPLHF,TGTGCCAGCAGTCAGTCAACACCCCTCCACTTT
.,TRBV5-6,.,TRBJ2-2,CASSLVAGGGGELFF,TGTGCCAGCAGCTTGGTGGCAGGGGGAGGCGGGGAGCTGTTTTTT
.,TRBV10-1,TRBD1,TRBJ1-1,CASSGDRANTEAFF,TGCGCCAGCAGTGGTGACAGGGCGAACACTGAAGCTTTCTTT
.,TRBV2,.,TRBJ2-7,CASSETVYEQYF,TGTGCCAGCAGTGAAACGGTCTACGAGCAGTACTTC
.,TRBV24-1,TRBD1,TRBJ2-1,CATSTWDRPGDEQFF,TGTGCCACCAGCACTTGGGACAGGCCGGGGGATGAGCAGTTCTTC
.,TRBV11-1,TRBD1,TRBJ1-1,CASSLTGWAEAFF,TGTGCCAGCAGCTTGACAGGGTGGGCTGAAGCTTTCTTT
once,TRBV10-2,.,TRBJ2-1,CASKLPGSSYNEQFF,TGCGCCAGCAAGCTGCCGGGGAGCTCCTACAATGAGCAGTTCTTC
.,TRBV5-1,.,TRBJ1-4,CASSLAAGDEKLFF,TGCGCCAGCAGCCTAGCGGCAGGGGACGAAAAACTGTTTTTT
once,TRBV6-5,.,TRBJ1-1,CASSYTGGLENTEAFF,TGTGCCAGCAGTTACACGGGGGGGCTGGAGAACACTGAAGCTTTCTTT
.,TRBV12-3/TRBV12-4,.,TRBJ1-1,CASSTGTNTEAFF,TGTGCCAGCAGTACCGGGACTAACACTGAAGCTTTCTTT
.,TRBV5-1,.,TRBJ2-7,CASSPQVDYEQYF,TGCGCCAGCAGCCCACAGGTAGACTACGAGCAGTACTTC
.,TRBV27,.,TRBJ1-6,CASSFNPFYRYGGSPLHF,TGTGCCAGCAGTTTTAACCCCTTCTACAGATACGGGGGTTCACCCCTCCACTTT
.,TRBV24-1,.,TRBJ2-7,CAPRGVRVPYEQYF,TGTGCCCCGCGTGGTGTCAGGGTTCCCTACGAGCAGTACTTC
.,TRBV6-4,TRBD1,TRBJ1-2,CASSPTGEVGYTF,TGTGCCAGCAGCCCGACAGGGGAGGTCGGCTACACCTTC
.,TRBV5-1,.,TRBJ1-1,CASSLRGGTEAFF,TGCGCCAGCAGCTTGCGGGGAGGAACTGAAGCTTTCTTT
.,TRBV3-1/TRBV3-2,.,TRBJ1-1,CASSPWTDSNTEAFF,TGTGCCAGCAGCCCCTGGACAGACTCTAACACTGAAGCTTTCTTT
.,TRBV5-4,.,TRBJ1-5,CASTGAQPQHF,TGTGCCAGCACAGGTGCTCAGCCCCAGCATTTT
.,TRBV5-1,TRBD2,TRBJ2-5,CASSFQGGETQYF,TGCGCCAGCAGCTTTCAGGGAGGGGAGACCCAGTACTTC
.,TRBV18,.,TRBJ1-4,CASSPRRAAGRTNEKLFF,TGTGCCAGCTCACCTCGTCGAGCCGCAGGGAGGACTAATGAAAAACTGTTTTTT
.,TRBV5-1,.,TRBJ2-7,CASSPGTSLAEQYF,TGCGCCAGCAGTCCGGGGACTTCCTTGGCAGAGCAGTACTTC
.,TRBV19,.,TRBJ1-5,CATKGRFNQPQHF,TGTGCCACTAAAGGGAGATTCAATCAGCCCCAGCATTTT
.,TRBV19,.,TRBJ2-2,CASSQGYTGELFF,TGTGCCAGTAGTCAGGGGTACACCGGGGAGCTGTTTTTT
.,TRBV29-1,.,TRBJ2-1,CSVEAEVKGEQFF,TGCAGCGTTGAAGCGGAGGTAAAAGGAGAGCAGTTCTTC
.,TRBV5-8,.,TRBJ2-1,CASSLEGASDNEQFF,TGTGCCAGCAGCTTGGAAGGGGCTAGCGACAATGAGCAGTTCTTC
.,TRBV2,TRBD1,TRBJ1-1,CASSDNRGMNTEAFF,TGTGCCAGCAGCGATAACAGGGGGATGAACACTGAAGCTTTCTTT
.,TRBV28,TRBD1,TRBJ2-5,CGVTGDTKETQYF,TGTGGGGTGACAGGGGACACAAAAGAGACCCAGTACTTC
.,TRBV21-1,.,TRBJ1-2,CASSKEGGGDGYTF,TGTGCCAGCAGCAAAGAAGGAGGGGGCGATGGCTACACCTTC